Listed below are T cell receptor beta chains from one sample, sequenced in a study of T cells in localized non-small cell lung cancer. TCRdb's copy holds only in-frame clones and misses some; the assay was immunoSEQ multiplex PCR. In the table there are roughly 48,000 clones, about 72% of which are singletons. The material sequenced was peripheral blood, taken before any cancer treatment. The receptors were gathered from a man between 40 and 75 years old with stage I squamous cell lung carcinoma. Both conserved end residues are part of each CDR3. A D gene is named only where the DNA matches it firmly. Clone size is given for some rows only: seen once, a few or many times, or a class if the clone is expanded.

j_call v_call clone_size d_call cdr3_aa cdr3_nt
TRBJ1-1 TRBV9 NA TRBD1 CASSANRGLGTEAFF TGTGCCAGCAGCGCAAACAGGGGACTGGGAACTGAAGCTTTCTTT
TRBJ2-3 TRBV19 NA TRBD2 CASSIGAGRGTDTQYF TGTGCCAGTAGTATTGGAGCGGGGAGGGGCACAGATACGCAGTATTTT
TRBJ2-3 TRBV5-1 NA NA CASSLKRRGSVTDTQYF TGCGCCAGCAGCTTGAAGAGGCGGGGTTCAGTCACAGATACGCAGTATTTT
TRBJ1-2 TRBV6-1 NA NA CASTELPNYGYTF TGTGCCAGCACGGAGCTGCCTAACTATGGCTACACCTTC
TRBJ2-7 TRBV5-6 NA NA CASSFRQAINRDPIKQYF TGTGCCAGCAGCTTTCGCCAAGCTATTAACCGGGACCCAATCAAGCAGTACTTC
TRBJ2-1 TRBV28 few TRBD1 CASTRQGNEQFF TGTGCCAGCACCCGACAGGGGAATGAGCAGTTCTTC
TRBJ2-7 TRBV11-1 NA NA CASRFSGAYEQYF TGTGCCAGCAGGTTTTCGGGGGCTTACGAGCAGTACTTC
TRBJ2-7 TRBV30 NA TRBD2 CAWSPPSGGARFRTYEQYF TGTGCCTGGAGTCCGCCTAGCGGGGGGGCTAGGTTCAGGACTTACGAGCAGTACTTC
TRBJ1-2 TRBV6-1 once NA CASSDQYQGLYGYTF TGTGCCAGCAGTGACCAGTACCAGGGGCTCTATGGCTACACCTTC
TRBJ1-2 TRBV4-1 NA NA CASSRAGTGYGYTF TGCGCCAGCAGCCGAGCCGGGACTGGGTATGGCTACACCTTC
TRBJ1-3 TRBV18 NA TRBD1 CASSPDRVSGNTIYF TGTGCCAGCTCACCTGACAGGGTTTCTGGAAACACCATATATTTT
TRBJ1-5 TRBV6-5 NA NA CASSYSSQSAGGPQHF TGTGCCAGCAGTTACTCGAGTCAGTCGGCCGGAGGGCCCCAGCATTTT
TRBJ1-4 TRBV11-2 NA NA CASSPRNGPNEKLFF TGTGCCAGCAGCCCCCGGAACGGTCCTAATGAAAAACTGTTTTTT
TRBJ2-5 TRBV19 NA TRBD2 CASSIRLAGETQYF TGTGCCAGTAGTATTCGTCTAGCGGGCGAGACCCAGTACTTC
TRBJ2-7 TRBV19 NA NA CASSDLRGAEQYF TGTGCCAGTAGTGACTTAAGGGGGGCCGAGCAGTACTTC
TRBJ2-2 TRBV6-1 NA NA CASSDSLNTGELFF TGTGCCAGCAGTGACTCGCTGAACACCGGGGAGCTGTTTTTT
TRBJ2-7 TRBV18 NA NA CASSPGLQTYEQYF TGTGCCAGCTCACCTGGGCTCCAGACCTACGAGCAGTACTTC